This T cell receptor beta chain was sequenced during a study of chemoradiotherapy in HPV16-positive cancers. Study overall: A couple of HPV16-positive patients' cells yielded candidate HPV-specific clones and common motifs.

Study-wide points: During treatment, candidate HPV-specific clones and E7-related motifs expanded in tumor.

CDR3 length: 16 amino acids. The germline V gene has CDR1 LGHNA and CDR2 YNFKEQ. Germline trimming cut 6 bases from V and 0 bases from J; bases unmatched to any gene: 7. In the case of this clone: The antigen remains unidentified.

Method: immunoSEQ multiplex PCR; TCRdb's copy keeps in-frame clones and lacks some. The sample includes tens of thousands of clones, approximately 90% of them seen just once. The source of this sequence is a human donor with HPV-associated anogenital cancer. The J gene is TRBJ2-2, the V gene TRBV4-2, with TRBD1 matching 7 bases. This specimen was blood, taken from a patient who underwent chemoradiotherapy. CDR3 sequence reads: CASRPGQGANTGELFF. As DNA, the CDR3 is TGTGCCAGCAGACCCGGGCAGGGGGCGAACACCGGGGAGCTGTTTTTT.